The 20 T cell receptor beta chains presented below share a single source sample, sequenced in a study of T cells in Graves' hyperthyroidism and ophthalmopathy. RNA transcripts yielded amplified TCR beta CDR3 regions. Researchers ran a first-round RT-PCR on the TCR CDR3 using the HTBI primer set. TCRdb passed the multiplex PCR reads through MiXCR, listing each CDR3 protein once. The sample records some 760,000 distinct CDR3 sequences, about 15% being singletons. The sample comprised blood. The receptors derive from a young woman with Graves' hyperthyroidism.

This clonotype occurred many times. The rearrangement joins TRBV7-2 to TRBJ1-2; TRBD1 matches at 9 bases. Per the germline V gene, CDR1 is SGHTA and CDR2 is FQGNSA. This CDR3 is 14 amino acids long. The trim removed 5 bases at V and 7 bases at J, leaving 8 bases unmatched. The CDR3 coding sequence is TGTGCCAGCAGCGAACAGGGGGCGTTTCTTGGCTACACCTTC. This gives the protein CASSEQGAFLGYTF.

Ten or more counts support this clonotype. The chain combines TRBV29-1 with TRBJ1-1, with D tentatively TRBD1 (5 bases). V lost 6 bases to trimming and J lost 0 bases, with 14 bases between them. Germline V gives CDR1 SQVTM, CDR2 ANQGSEA. The CDR3 loop spans 14 amino acids. The CDR3 DNA follows: TGCAGCGTGGCCTACAGGAATATGAACACTGAAGCTTTCTTT. Protein product: CSVAYRNMNTEAFF.

This clonotype has ten or more counts. V and J are TRBV20-1 and TRBJ2-5; 7 bases are shared with TRBD2. Germline V CDR1 and CDR2: DFQATT, SNEGSKA (reference sequence). J was trimmed by 4 bases and V by 0 bases; bases with no gene match: 8. The CDR3 is 15 residues long. The CDR3 nucleotides are TGCAGTGCTAGAGAGCCCCGCGGGGGAGCAGAGACCCAGTACTTC. This encodes CSAREPRGGAETQYF.

This clonotype was counted at least ten times. The V gene is TRBV6-1, the J gene TRBJ2-1, with 7 bases that match TRBD2. This CDR3 has 14 amino acids. Germline V gives CDR1 MNHNS, CDR2 SASEGT. Germline trimming cut 6 bases from V and 3 bases from J; bases unmatched to any gene: 5. The CDR3 nucleotides read TGTGCCAGCAGGGCGGGGGACGTCTACAATGAGCAGTTCTTC. The encoded protein is CASRAGDVYNEQFF.

The chain combines TRBV28 with TRBJ2-5; 14 bases align to TRBD2. The CDR3 length is 19 residues. V was clipped by 6 bases and J by 5 bases; unmatched bases: 17. The germline V gene has CDR1 MDHEN and CDR2 SYDVKM. The CDR3 reads CASSPGGGLAGAAGETQYF. The CDR3 DNA reads as TGTGCCAGCAGCCCGGGAGGGGGACTAGCGGGAGCGGCCGGGGAGACCCAGTACTTC.

Ten or more counts support this clonotype. The rearrangement links TRBV7-2 to TRBJ2-7; maybe TRBD2 (6 bases). Germline CDR1 is SGHTA and CDR2 is FQGNSA. Between the trimmed V and J ends, which lost 1 base and 3 bases, there was a span of 13 bases. This CDR3 has 15 residues. The CDR3 here is CASSLDAGLVYEQYF. CDR3 DNA: TGTGCCAGCAGCTTAGATGCGGGACTGGTCTACGAGCAGTACTTC.

The chain joins TRBV7-9 to TRBJ2-3, with 12 bases that match TRBD1. The CDR3 spans 16 residues. With V trimmed by 5 bases and J by 4 bases, 7 bases remained unmatched. Germline CDR1 SEHNR, CDR2 FQNEAQ (reference sequence). CDR3 region: CASSAGDRGPADTQYF. The CDR3 nucleotides are TGTGCCAGCAGCGCGGGGGACAGGGGGCCTGCAGATACGCAGTATTTT.

The V gene is TRBV7-9, the J gene TRBJ2-1; TRBD1 matches at 7 bases. The germline V gene has CDR1 SEHNR and CDR2 FQNEAQ (reference sequence). The CDR3 has 17 amino acids. V dropped 4 bases and J dropped 3; count of bases not matched to a gene: 12. CDR3 in amino acids: CASSSDRVELGYNEQFF. CDR3 sequence (DNA): TGTGCCAGCAGCTCTGACAGGGTCGAGCTTGGCTACAATGAGCAGTTCTTC.

This clonotype was found a few times. The genes are TRBV29-1 and TRBJ1-1; TRBD1 is a possible D gene (5 bases). CDR1 is SQVTM and CDR2 is ANQGSEA in the germline V gene. The CDR3 has 13 residues. Between the trimmed V and J ends, which lost 7 bases and 6 bases, there was a span of 18 bases. CDR3 nucleotides: TGCAGCGCCCCATTCCAGGGTAGGGCTGAAGCTTTCTTT. This encodes CSAPFQGRAEAFF.

Only a few counts were recorded for this clonotype. The junction differs from germline at one of its ends, possibly a read error. This chain's CDR3 is CATSRGRGQLYYEQYF. Written as DNA, the CDR3 is TGTGCCACCAGCAGAGGCAGGGGGCAGCTTTACTACGAGCAGTACTTC. The chain recombines TRBV13 with TRBJ2-7; 8 positions agree with TRBD1. The CDR3 covers 16 residues. Per germline, CDR1 PRHDT and CDR2 FYEKMQ (reference sequence).

This clonotype has ten or more counts. V is TRBV24-1 and J is TRBJ2-2; 9 bases align to TRBD2. The V gene end was trimmed by 4 bases and the J gene end by 0 bases; junction bases not matched to a gene: 11. CDR3 length: 19 residues. The germline gives CDR1 KGHDR, CDR2 SFDVKD. The CDR3 sequence: CATSEKWVLAGSNTGELFF. The DNA of the CDR3 is TGTGCCACCAGTGAGAAGTGGGTCCTAGCGGGATCGAACACCGGGGAGCTGTTTTTT.

This clonotype was counted many times. The chain carries TRBV27 and TRBJ2-7; 9 nucleotides agree with TRBD1. V dropped 6 bases and J dropped 3; count of bases not matched to a gene: 6. CDR3 length: 14 amino acids. Germline loops: CDR1 MNHEY, CDR2 SMNVEV (reference sequence). CDR3 sequence (DNA): TGTGCCAGCAGCCCTACAGGGGGCGGCTACGAGCAGTACTTC. Its translation: CASSPTGGGYEQYF.

A few counts support this clonotype. The chain carries TRBV6-2 or TRBV6-3 and TRBJ1-2; D perhaps matches TRBD1 (6 bases). V lost 2 bases and J 5 bases, leaving 15 bases between the germline ends. The CDR3 contains 15 residues. Per the germline V gene, CDR1 is MNHEY and CDR2 is SVGEGT. CDR3 sequence (DNA): TGTGCCAGCAGTTACGCTCGGGGGGCCCGGTATGGCTACACCTTC. It encodes CASSYARGARYGYTF.

Of note for this clonotype: Here the CDR3 omits its conserved ending phenylalanine or tryptophan, so a read error is the likely source. This rearrangement joins TRBV19 to TRBJ2-1; TRBD2 matches at 9 bases. Germline CDR1 reads LNHDA; CDR2 reads SQIVND (reference sequence). The V and J ends lost 3 bases and 5 bases, in that order; junction bases with no gene match: 5. The CDR3 runs 15 residues. CDR3 residues: CASSISSGTHNEQFL. In DNA, the CDR3 is TGTGCCAGTAGTATTTCTAGCGGGACCCACAATGAGCAGTTCCTC.

This clonotype showed up many times. The V call is TRBV2, the J call TRBJ1-1, with D perhaps TRBD1 (6 bases). Between the trimmed V and J ends, which lost 3 bases and 4 bases, there was a span of 15 bases. Per germline, CDR1 SNHLY and CDR2 FYNNEI. The CDR3 has 15 residues. The CDR3 sequence is CASSEDREWVTEAFF. CDR3 coding DNA: TGTGCCAGCAGTGAGGACAGAGAGTGGGTCACTGAAGCTTTCTTT.

This clonotype was picked up many times. This chain joins TRBV6-1 and TRBJ2-2; 9 bases line up with TRBD2. V gave up 1 base and J gave up 4 bases; unmatched junction bases: 1. Germline V gene lookup returns CDR1 MNHNS and CDR2 SASEGT. The CDR3 has 15 residues. This chain's CDR3 is CASSEEGLATGELFF. The CDR3 bases are TGTGCCAGCAGTGAAGAGGGACTAGCCACCGGGGAGCTGTTTTTT.

This clonotype came up many times. This chain uses TRBV6-1 with TRBJ2-3; 9 nucleotides match TRBD2. V lost 4 bases to trimming and J lost 5 bases; unmatched junction nucleotides: 1. CDR1 is MNHNS and CDR2 is SASEGT in the germline V gene. This CDR3 has 13 residues. CDR3 coding DNA: TGTGCCAGCAGTGTAGCGGGGGAAGATACGCAGTATTTT. Its translation is CASSVAGEDTQYF.

The rearrangement links TRBV20-1 to TRBJ1-1; 7 positions agree with TRBD1. The ends lost 0 bases at V and 1 base at J; junction bases unmatched: 20. The CDR3 runs 20 residues. The germline V gene has CDR1 DFQATT and CDR2 SNEGSKA (reference sequence). The CDR3 region has the DNA TGCAGTGCTAGAGATTTGAAATCCAGGGGGGCACTTATCTGGAACACTGAAGCTTTCTTT. Translated, it gives CSARDLKSRGALIWNTEAFF.

This clonotype was seen repeatedly, ten times or more. The V and J genes are TRBV6-4 and TRBJ1-2; D may be TRBD1 (6 bases). The CDR3 contains 17 residues. Germline V gives CDR1 MRHNA, CDR2 SNTAGT. The germline V and J ends were trimmed by 0 bases and 6 bases, with 20 bases remaining between them. CDR3 coding DNA: TGTGCCAGCAGTGACTCTGGAACACAGGGTTGGGTAGATGGCTACACCTTC. As protein: CASSDSGTQGWVDGYTF.

The sample holds a few counts of this clonotype. The rearrangement joins TRBV11-3 to TRBJ2-1; 8 nucleotides align to TRBD2. The CDR3 spans 16 residues. The germline CDR1 and CDR2 sequences are SGHNT and YENEEA. With 5 bases clipped from V and 6 bases from J, the junction kept 12 bases outside the gene matches. CDR3 in amino acids: CASSTGRAGGLNEQFF. The CDR3 DNA sequence: TGTGCCAGCAGCACCGGGCGGGCGGGAGGCCTCAATGAGCAGTTCTTC.